This T cell receptor (beta chain) appears in the sequencing data of a study of cytomegalovirus exposure and HLA in healthy donors. General study points: According to a subsequent analysis, TCR clusters from the first cohort were inclined to appear together in the 110 or so validation repertoires. Confirmation in vitro established that three CMV-associated chains were specific for CMV antigens. Despite most TCR sequences being rare, some public TCRs occurred in many donors. It was about 150 TCR beta chains that were listed as cytomegalovirus-associated.

The germline V gene encodes CDR1 SEHNR and CDR2 FQNEAQ (reference sequence). The CDR3 has 13 residues. Between the trimmed V and J ends, which lost 5 bases and 0 bases, there was a span of 4 bases. Sequencing was performed with immunoSEQ multiplex PCR; in TCRdb, only in-frame clones are kept and a portion is missing. The sample lists some 200,000 clones; roughly nine tenths were seen once. Notes on this clone: Its cognate antigen is unknown.

V and J are TRBV7-9 and TRBJ2-2; D not certain. The material sequenced was PBMCs. The receptor was isolated from a man aged 25 to 45 in good health and CMV-seropositive. CDR3 DNA: TGTGCCAGCAGCCGAACGAACACCGGGGAGCTGTTTTTT. The encoded protein is CASSRTNTGELFF.